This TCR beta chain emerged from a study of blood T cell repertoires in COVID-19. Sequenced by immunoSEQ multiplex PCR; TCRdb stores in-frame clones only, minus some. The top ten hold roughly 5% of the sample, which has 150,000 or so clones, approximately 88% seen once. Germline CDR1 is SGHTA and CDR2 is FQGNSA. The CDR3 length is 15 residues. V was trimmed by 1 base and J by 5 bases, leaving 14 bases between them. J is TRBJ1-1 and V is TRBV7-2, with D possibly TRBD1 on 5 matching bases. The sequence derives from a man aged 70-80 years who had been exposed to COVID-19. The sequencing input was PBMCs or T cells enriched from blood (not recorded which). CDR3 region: CASSLVGGGGTEAFF. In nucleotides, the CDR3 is TGTGCCAGCAGCTTAGTCGGCGGGGGTGGAACTGAAGCTTTCTTT.